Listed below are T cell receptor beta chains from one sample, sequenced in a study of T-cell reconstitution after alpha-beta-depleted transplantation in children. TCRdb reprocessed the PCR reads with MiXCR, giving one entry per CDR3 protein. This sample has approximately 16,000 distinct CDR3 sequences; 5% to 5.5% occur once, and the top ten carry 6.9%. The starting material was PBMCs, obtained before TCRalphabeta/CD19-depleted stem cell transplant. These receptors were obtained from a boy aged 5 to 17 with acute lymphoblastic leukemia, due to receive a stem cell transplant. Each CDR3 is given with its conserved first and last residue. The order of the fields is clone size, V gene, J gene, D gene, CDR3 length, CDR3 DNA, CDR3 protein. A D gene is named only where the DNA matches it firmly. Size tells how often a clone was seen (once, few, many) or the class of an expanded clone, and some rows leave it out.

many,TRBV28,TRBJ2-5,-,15,TGTGCCAGCAGCCTTAGTACCGCGAGGGTAGAGACCCAGTACTTC,CASSLSTARVETQYF
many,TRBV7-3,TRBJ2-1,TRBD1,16,TGTGCCAGCAGCTACGGGGGGACAGGGGACCAAAATGAGCAGTTCTTC,CASSYGGTGDQNEQFF
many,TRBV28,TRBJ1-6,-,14,TGTGCCAGCAGTCCCCGTAAAAATAATTCACCCCTCCACTTT,CASSPRKNNSPLHF
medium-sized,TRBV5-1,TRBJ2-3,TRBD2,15,TGCGCCAGCAGCTTGACTAGCGGGGCCACAGATACGCAGTATTTT,CASSLTSGATDTQYF
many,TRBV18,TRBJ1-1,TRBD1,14,TGTGCCAGCTCTCCGGACAGGATGAACACTGAAGCTTTCTTT,CASSPDRMNTEAFF
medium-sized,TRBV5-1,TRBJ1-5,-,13,TGCGCCAGCAGCCTCTCGGGGATGTGGCCCCAGCATTTT,CASSLSGMWPQHF
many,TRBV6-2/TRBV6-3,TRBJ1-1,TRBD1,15,TGTGCCAGCAGTTCTGAAGGGGGCGCCGTCACTGAAGCTTTCTTT,CASSSEGGAVTEAFF
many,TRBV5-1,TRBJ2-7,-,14,TGCGCCAGCAGCCGGATGTCAGGACCCTACGAGCAGTACTTC,CASSRMSGPYEQYF
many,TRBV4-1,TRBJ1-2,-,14,TGCGCCAGCAGCCCACTGGGGGCCGTCTATGGCTACACCTTC,CASSPLGAVYGYTF
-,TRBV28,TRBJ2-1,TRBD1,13,TGTGCCAGCAATTTAAACAGGGGGCTTGAGCAGTTCTTC,CASNLNRGLEQFF
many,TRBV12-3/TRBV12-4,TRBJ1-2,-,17,TGTGCCAGCAGTCCACTACGCCTTGGGGGGCGGGTTTATGGCTACACCTTC,CASSPLRLGGRVYGYTF
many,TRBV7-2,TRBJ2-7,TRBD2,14,TGTGCCAGCAGCTTCTTAGCGGGAGTTTACGAGCAGTACTTC,CASSFLAGVYEQYF
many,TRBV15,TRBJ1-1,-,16,TGTGCCACCAGCAGAGATTTGTTGGCAGGGTCGACTGAAGCTTTCTTT,CATSRDLLAGSTEAFF
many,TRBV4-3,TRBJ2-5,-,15,TGCGCCAGCAGCCCCCTGGGTCGAGGGGTAGAGACCCAGTACTTC,CASSPLGRGVETQYF
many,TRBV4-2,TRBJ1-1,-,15,TGTGCCAGCAGCCAAGCCAAAAGGCCCGAGCCTGAAGCTTTCTTT,CASSQAKRPEPEAFF